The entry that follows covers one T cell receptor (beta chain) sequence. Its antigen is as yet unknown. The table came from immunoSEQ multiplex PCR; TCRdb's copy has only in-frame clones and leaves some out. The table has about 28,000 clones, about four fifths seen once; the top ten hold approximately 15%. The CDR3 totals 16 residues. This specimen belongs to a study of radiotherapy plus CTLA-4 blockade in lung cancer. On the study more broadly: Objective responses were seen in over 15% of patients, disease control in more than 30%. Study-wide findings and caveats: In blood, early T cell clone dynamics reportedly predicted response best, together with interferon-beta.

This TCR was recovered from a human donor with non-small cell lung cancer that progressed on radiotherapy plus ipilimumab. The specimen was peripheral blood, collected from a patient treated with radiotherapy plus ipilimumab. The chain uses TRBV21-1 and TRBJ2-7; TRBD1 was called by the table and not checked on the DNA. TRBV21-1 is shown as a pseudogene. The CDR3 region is CASSFPGGQGICEQYF. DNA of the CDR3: TGTGCCAGCAGCTTCCCCGGGGGACAGGGAATATGCGAGCAGTACTTC.